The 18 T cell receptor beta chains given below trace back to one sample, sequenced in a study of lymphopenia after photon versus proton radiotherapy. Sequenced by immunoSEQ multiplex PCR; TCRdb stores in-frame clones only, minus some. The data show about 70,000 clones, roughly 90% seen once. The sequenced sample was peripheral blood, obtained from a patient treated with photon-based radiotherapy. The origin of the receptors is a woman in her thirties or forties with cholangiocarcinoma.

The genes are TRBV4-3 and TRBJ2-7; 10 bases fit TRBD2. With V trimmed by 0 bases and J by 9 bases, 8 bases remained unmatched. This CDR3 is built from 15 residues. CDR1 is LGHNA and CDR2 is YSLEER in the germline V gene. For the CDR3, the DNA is TGCGCCAGCAGCCAAGATACAGCGGGAGGGACTGTGCAGTACTTC. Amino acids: CASSQDTAGGTVQYF.

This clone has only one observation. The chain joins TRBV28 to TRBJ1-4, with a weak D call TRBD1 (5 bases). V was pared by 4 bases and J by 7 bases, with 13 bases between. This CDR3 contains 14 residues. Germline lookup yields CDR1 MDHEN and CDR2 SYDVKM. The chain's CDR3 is CASSSAPDSEKLFF. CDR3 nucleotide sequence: TGTGCCAGCAGTTCAGCACCCGACAGTGAAAAACTGTTTTTT.

The CDR3 sequence: CASSKGRTGASVEQYF. CDR3 coding DNA: TGTGCCAGCAGCAAAGGAAGGACAGGGGCCTCCGTCGAGCAGTACTTC. This rearrangement joins TRBV21-1 to TRBJ2-7; TRBD1 is the table's D call, not checked against the DNA. TRBV21-1 is designated a pseudogene. The CDR3 totals 16 residues.

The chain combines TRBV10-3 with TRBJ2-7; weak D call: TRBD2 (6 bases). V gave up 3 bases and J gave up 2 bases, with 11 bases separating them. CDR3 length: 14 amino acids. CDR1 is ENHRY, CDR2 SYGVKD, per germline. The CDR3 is CAISDGGAAYEQYF. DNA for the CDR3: TGTGCCATCAGTGATGGCGGGGCGGCCTACGAGCAGTACTTC.

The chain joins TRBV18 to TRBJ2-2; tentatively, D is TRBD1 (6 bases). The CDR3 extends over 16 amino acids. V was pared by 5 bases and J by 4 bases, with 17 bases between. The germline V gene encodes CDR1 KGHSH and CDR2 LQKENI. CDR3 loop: CASSSARTARTGELFF. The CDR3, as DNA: TGTGCCAGCTCATCCGCTCGGACAGCCCGCACCGGGGAGCTGTTTTTT.

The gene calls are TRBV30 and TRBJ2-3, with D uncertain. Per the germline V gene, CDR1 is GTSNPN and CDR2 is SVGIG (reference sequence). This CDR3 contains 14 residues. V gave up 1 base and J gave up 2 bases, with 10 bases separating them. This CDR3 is CAWSAPQLTDTQYF. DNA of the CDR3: TGTGCCTGGAGTGCCCCACAGCTCACAGATACGCAGTATTTT.

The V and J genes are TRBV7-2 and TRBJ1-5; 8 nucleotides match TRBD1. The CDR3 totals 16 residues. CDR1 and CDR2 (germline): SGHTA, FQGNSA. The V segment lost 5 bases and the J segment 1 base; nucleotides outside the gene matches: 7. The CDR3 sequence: CASSTGTGGSNQPQHF. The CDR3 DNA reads TGTGCCAGCAGCACCGGGACAGGCGGGAGCAATCAGCCCCAGCATTTT.

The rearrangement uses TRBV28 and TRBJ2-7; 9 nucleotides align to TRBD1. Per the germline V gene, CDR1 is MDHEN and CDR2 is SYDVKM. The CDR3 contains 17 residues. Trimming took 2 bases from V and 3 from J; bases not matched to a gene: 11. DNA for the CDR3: TGTGCCAGCAGTTTACCGCAAAGACAGGGGGTCAGCTACGAGCAGTACTTC. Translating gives CASSLPQRQGVSYEQYF. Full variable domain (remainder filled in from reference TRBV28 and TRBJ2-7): DVKVTQSSRYLVKRTGEKVFLECVQDMDHENMFWYRQDPGLGLRLIYFSYDVKMKEKGDIPEGYSVSREKKERFSLILESASTNQTSMYLCASSLPQRQGVSYEQYFGPGTRLTVT.

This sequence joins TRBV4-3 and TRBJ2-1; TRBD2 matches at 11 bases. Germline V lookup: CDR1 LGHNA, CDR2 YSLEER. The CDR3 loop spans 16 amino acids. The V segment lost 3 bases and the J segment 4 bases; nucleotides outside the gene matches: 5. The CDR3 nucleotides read TGCGCCAGCAGCCACTCCGGGACTAGCGGATACAATGAGCAGTTCTTC. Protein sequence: CASSHSGTSGYNEQFF.

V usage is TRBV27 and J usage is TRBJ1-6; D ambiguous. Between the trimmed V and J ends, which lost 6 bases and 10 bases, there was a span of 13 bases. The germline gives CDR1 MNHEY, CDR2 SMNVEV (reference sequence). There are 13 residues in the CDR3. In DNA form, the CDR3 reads TGTGCCAGCAGCCTGGGAGTATGGTCACCCCTCCACTTT. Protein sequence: CASSLGVWSPLHF.

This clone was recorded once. The DNA for the CDR3 is TGTGCCAGCAGTTTTACATCAACTAATGAAAAACTGTTTTTT. As protein: CASSFTSTNEKLFF. The chain carries TRBV6-5 and TRBJ1-4; D gene ambiguous. From germline, CDR1 is MNHEY and CDR2 SVGAGI. This CDR3 has 14 residues. Trimming took off 4 bases at V and 0 bases at J, with 6 bases between the two ends.

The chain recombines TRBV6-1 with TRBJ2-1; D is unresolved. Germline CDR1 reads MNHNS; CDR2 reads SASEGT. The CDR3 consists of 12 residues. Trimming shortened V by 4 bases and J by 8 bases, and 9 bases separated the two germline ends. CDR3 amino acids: CASSGNRDEQFF. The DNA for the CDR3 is TGTGCCAGCAGTGGAAATAGGGATGAGCAGTTCTTC.

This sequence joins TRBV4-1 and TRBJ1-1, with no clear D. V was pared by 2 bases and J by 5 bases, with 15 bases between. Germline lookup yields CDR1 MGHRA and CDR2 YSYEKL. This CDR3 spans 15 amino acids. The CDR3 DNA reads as TGCGCCAGCAGCCAATTATTAGGGAGGAATACTGAAGCTTTCTTT. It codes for CASSQLLGRNTEAFF.

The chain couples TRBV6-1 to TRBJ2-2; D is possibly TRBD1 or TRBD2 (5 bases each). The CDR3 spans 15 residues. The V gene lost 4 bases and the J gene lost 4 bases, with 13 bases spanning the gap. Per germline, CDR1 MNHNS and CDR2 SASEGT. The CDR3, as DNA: TGTGCCAGCAGTGCGGACGGGGCGCGCACCGGGGAGCTGTTTTTT. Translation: CASSADGARTGELFF.

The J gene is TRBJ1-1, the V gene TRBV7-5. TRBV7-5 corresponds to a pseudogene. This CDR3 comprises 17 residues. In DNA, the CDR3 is TGTGCCAGAAGGTTTTCCCTCCGGGGAGGGGTGCACACTGAAGCTTTCTTT. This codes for CARRFSLRGGVHTEAFF.

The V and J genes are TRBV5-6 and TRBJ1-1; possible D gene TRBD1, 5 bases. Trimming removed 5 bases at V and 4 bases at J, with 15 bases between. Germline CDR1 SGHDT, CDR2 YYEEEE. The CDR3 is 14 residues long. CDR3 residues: CASRTREWSTEAFF. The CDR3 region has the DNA TGTGCCAGCAGGACCAGGGAATGGAGCACTGAAGCTTTCTTT.

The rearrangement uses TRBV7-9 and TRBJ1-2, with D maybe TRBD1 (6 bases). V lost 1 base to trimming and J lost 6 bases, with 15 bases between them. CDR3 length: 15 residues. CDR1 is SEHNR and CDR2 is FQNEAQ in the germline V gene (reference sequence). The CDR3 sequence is CASSLETGGVNGYTF. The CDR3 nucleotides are TGTGCCAGCAGCTTAGAGACGGGGGGCGTAAATGGCTACACCTTC.

CDR3 nucleotides: TGTGCCAGCAGCGCCGGGACAGGGGGCCGGGAGACCCAGTACTTC. It specifies CASSAGTGGRETQYF. This sequence joins TRBV7-3 and TRBJ2-5, with 12 bases lining up with TRBD1. The CDR3 is 15 amino acids. Trimming removed 5 bases from V and 5 bases from J; junction bases left unmatched: 6. Germline CDR1 is SGHTA and CDR2 is FQGTGA.